This is a list of T cell receptor beta chains from one sample in a study of CD8 T cells in ankylosing spondylitis. Via MiXCR, TCRdb re-called the 5' RACE reads, giving one row per CDR3 protein. The repertoire has over 450,000 distinct CDR3 sequences, roughly 13% of them found once; the top ten carry around 6.8%. Sequencing was done on a sample of blood, either unsorted or a sorted T cell fraction (not recorded which). These receptor sequences come from a male donor with ankylosing spondylitis. The CDR3 runs from the conserved cysteine through the conserved F or W. Size tells how often a clone was seen (once, few, many) or the class of an expanded clone, and some rows leave it out.

>TRBJ1-2|TRBV2|.
CASTYTDRTYGYTF
>TRBJ1-4|TRBV2|few
CASGGETNEKLFF
>TRBJ1-1|TRBV6-2/TRBV6-3|few
CASSLDRFRSEAFF
>TRBJ2-1|TRBV20-1|.
CSAIDWRNYNEQFF
>TRBJ2-2|TRBV20-1|.
CSAGDRLYTGELFF
>TRBJ2-4|TRBV20-1|few
CSARDIVAAKNIQYF
>TRBJ2-1|TRBV20-1|.
CSARRRENWEQFF
>TRBJ2-2|TRBV28|.
CASSPGRLNTGELFF
>TRBJ2-5|TRBV7-9|.
CASSFLQGAGETQYF
>TRBJ2-7|TRBV29-1|.
CSASTGDYEQYF
>TRBJ2-1|TRBV29-1|.
CSVRTNRGSFTRSYNEQFF
>TRBJ2-1|TRBV7-9|many
CASSPILDPTYNEQFF
>TRBJ2-3|TRBV2|few
CASSDEGVGTDTQYF
>TRBJ2-4|TRBV19|.
CASSLGGPGRNIQYF
>TRBJ2-1|TRBV20-1|.
CSARGGGRIYNEQFF
>TRBJ2-3|TRBV25-1|.
CASSDDQGGPDTQYF
>TRBJ1-4|TRBV7-6|.
CASSLVWGANEKLFF
>TRBJ2-3|TRBV10-2|few
CASSEGTAGGRNTQYF
>TRBJ2-4|TRBV12-1|.
CASSIALAKNIQYF
>TRBJ1-2|TRBV7-2|.
CASSPSASGGYYGYTF
>TRBJ2-1|TRBV5-1|few
CASTVTSGRNNEQFF
>TRBJ2-1|TRBV20-1|few
CSARGSTGGSYNEQFF